This entry concerns a single T cell receptor delta chain. This clone was detected only a few times. Its recognized antigen is unknown. No base qualities exist here, and no much larger clone lies one base off it. The data were obtained in a study of Vδ1+ human thymocytes (dated by TCRdb to 2017 to 2018). For the wider study: mRNA-level TRG and TRD CDR3 repertoires of highly purified Vdelta1+ thymocytes from young children were characterised as a data resource. The multiplex-based CDR3 amplicon strategy had previously been validated against 5'RACE-based CDR3 amplicon generation methods. Overall study results and their limits: Even though sort purity was high, roughly 20% of thymic TRD sequences were Vdelta2 (and few were Vdelta3), which was not the case for the peripheral blood Vdelta1+ controls. The authors advised highly purified populations and single-cell validation, since unexpected Vdelta2 sequences could cause misinterpretation of bulk repertoire data. Many TRG clonotypes were shared between donors (up to about 7x10^3), whereas TRD repertoires were essentially private (max about 120 shared). Donors did not cluster by age or sex, so the analyses were not stratified by age or sex. In contrast to oligoclonal peripheral blood repertoires, thymic TRG and TRD repertoires appeared to be highly polyclonal with Gaussian CDR3 length distributions.

Thymic samples were depleted of alphabeta T cells, then CD3+ TCRVdelta1+ TCRVdelta2- thymocytes were FACS-sorted. Sorted Vdelta1+ thymocyte purity ranged from roughly 96% to 99.6%. The thymic specimens were obtained from roughly 8 paediatric patients, aged roughly 5 days to 15 months, who were having corrective cardiac surgery. After the thymic tissue was dispersed, mononuclear cells were isolated using a Histopaque-1077 density gradient. The staining antibodies were anti-TCRVdelta1 clone TS8.2, anti-TCRVdelta2 clone B6, anti-CD3 clone HIT3a and anti-TCRalphabeta clone IP26. RNA extraction was performed with the RNeasy mini kit, and reverse transcription was done with Superscript III. CDR3 amplicons were generated by multiplex PCR with pooled V-gene forward primers and a constant-region reverse primer carrying Illumina adaptor overhangs. After gel purification, amplicons were indexed with Nextera index primers over about 8 extra PCR cycles and were then purified with AMPure XP beads. Libraries were sequenced on an Illumina MiSeq with paired-end 250 bp reads, dual indexing and about 21% PhiX spike-in. The paper's data handling went like this. FastQC was used to check read quality, and ea-utils fastq-join was used to merge TRG read pairs. Sequences were annotated with IMGT/HighV-QUEST, keeping only productive sequences with unambiguous V-gene assignment; clonotypes were defined by identical CDR3 sequence. VDJtools 1.1.1, tcR 2.2.3, Treemap and vegan Shannon diversity in R 3.4.4 were used for downstream analysis. After TCRdb called clones again from the public reads with CATT, rows with identical DNA were merged. The V and J calls come from TCRdb's annotation, not from the publication. The sample contains tens of thousands of delta-chain clones, approximately 15% of them found a single time. The leading ten clones occupy roughly 0.37% of the sample.

V was cut back by 1 base and J by 0 bases, leaving a gap of 9 bases between them. The germline V gene specifies TSWWSYY as CDR1 and QGS as CDR2. From the cysteine through the phenylalanine, the CDR3 covers 15 amino acids. Kept here is only the CDR3 DNA, which spans 45 bases and is read in frame from base 1. The TCR originated in a girl less than two years old who had congenital heart surgery. In this chain, TRDV1 is recombined with TRDJ1; the D gene identity is not certain. The sequencing input was Vdelta1+ gamma-delta thymocytes from the thymus. According to the study, the label for this sample's cell subset or site signals: FACS-sorted CD3+ TCRalphabeta- TCRVdelta1+ TCRVdelta2- thymocytes. The CDR3 protein sequence reads: CALGEHGVYTDKLIF. The base sequence is TGTGCTCTTGGGGAACACGGCGTGTACACCGATAAACTCATCTTT.